What follows are 5 T cell receptor beta chains derived from one specimen sequenced in a study of T cells in narcolepsy. Some clones are missing from TCRdb's copy, which holds only in-frame ones; the method was immunoSEQ multiplex PCR. The sample records tens of thousands of clones, more than 75% being singletons. The sequenced material came from CD45RA- memory CD4+ T cells from PBMCs. The receptors shown here come from a human donor with narcolepsy.

CDR3 bases: TGTGCCAGCTCTCCGGGACTTATCGAGACCCAGTACTTC. It is translated as CASSPGLIETQYF. The V call is TRBV21-1, the J call TRBJ2-5; TRBD2 is the table's D call and was not checked against the DNA. TRBV21-1 corresponds to a pseudogene. The CDR3 has 13 residues.

This rearrangement joins TRBV30 to TRBJ2-2; 7 positions match TRBD2. The J segment lost 3 bases and the V segment lost 4 bases, leaving 5 bases of the junction unmatched. This CDR3 comprises 14 residues. Germline V CDR1 and CDR2: GTSNPN, SVGIG (reference sequence). Written as DNA, the CDR3 is TGTGCCTGGAAAGGGGAGGGCCACACCGGGGAGCTGTTTTTT. It encodes CAWKGEGHTGELFF.

In its sample, this clone was seen once. V gene TRBV30 combines with J gene TRBJ2-7; the match to TRBD1 covers 8 bases. The V gene end was trimmed by 4 bases and the J gene end by 2 bases; junction bases not matched to a gene: 7. Per germline, CDR1 GTSNPN and CDR2 SVGIG (reference sequence). There are 14 residues in the CDR3. This CDR3 reads CAWNDRGPPYEQYF. CDR3 bases: TGTGCCTGGAATGACAGGGGACCCCCCTACGAGCAGTACTTC. The complete variable domain, with remaining parts taken from reference TRBV30 and TRBJ2-7, reads SQTIHQWPATLVQPVGSPLSLECTVEGTSNPNLYWYRQAAGRGLQLLFYSVGIGQISSEVPQNLSASRPQDRQFILSSKKLLLSDSGFYLCAWNDRGPPYEQYFGPGTRLTVT.

This clone was picked up a small number of times. V usage is TRBV2 and J usage is TRBJ1-2, with D perhaps TRBD1 (5 bases). The CDR3 has 13 amino acids. Trimming took 8 bases from V and 4 from J, leaving 14 bases between them. CDR1 SNHLY and CDR2 FYNNEI come from the germline V gene. CDR3 in amino acids: CASRGSAGYGYTF. In nucleotides, the CDR3 is TGTGCCAGCCGGGGGTCAGCGGGCTATGGCTACACCTTC.

The chain links TRBV7-9 to TRBJ1-1; 8 positions agree with TRBD1. V dropped 5 bases and J dropped 11; count of bases not matched to a gene: 10. CDR1 and CDR2 from the germline V gene are SEHNR and FQNEAQ (reference sequence). CDR3 size: 13 residues. CDR3 DNA: TGTGCCAGCAGCGCAAACACAGGGGGTGAGGCTTTCTTT. This encodes CASSANTGGEAFF.